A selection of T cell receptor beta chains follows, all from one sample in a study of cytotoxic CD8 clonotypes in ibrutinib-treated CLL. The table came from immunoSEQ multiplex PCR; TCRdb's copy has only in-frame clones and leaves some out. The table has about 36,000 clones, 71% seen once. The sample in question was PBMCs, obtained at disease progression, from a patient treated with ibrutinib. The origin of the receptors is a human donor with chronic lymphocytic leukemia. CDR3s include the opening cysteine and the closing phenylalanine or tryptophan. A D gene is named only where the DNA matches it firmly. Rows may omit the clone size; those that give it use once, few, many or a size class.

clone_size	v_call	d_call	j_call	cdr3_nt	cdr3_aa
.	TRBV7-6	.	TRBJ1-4	TGTGCCAGCAGCCCGGGCGGGGGCCTCGCAACTAATGAAAAACTGTTTTTT	CASSPGGGLATNEKLFF
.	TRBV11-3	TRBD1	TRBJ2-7	TGTGCCAGCAGCTTAGGACAGGGAGATGACGAGCAGTACTTC	CASSLGQGDDEQYF
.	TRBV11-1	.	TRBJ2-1	TGTGCCAGCAGCCCCGACGAGCGGAGGGATGAGCAGTTCTTC	CASSPDERRDEQFF
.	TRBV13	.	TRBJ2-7	TGTGCCAGCAGCTTTCCCCGACCTGGAGGGGATAAGAACGAGCAGTACTTC	CASSFPRPGGDKNEQYF
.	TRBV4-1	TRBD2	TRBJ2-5	TGCGCCAGCAGCCATACAAACCACCTGCTAGCGGGGGGAAATGGGGAGACCCAGTACTTC	CASSHTNHLLAGGNGETQYF
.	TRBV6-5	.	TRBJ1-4	TGTGCCAGCAGTTACACTACTAATGAAAAACTGTTTTTT	CASSYTTNEKLFF
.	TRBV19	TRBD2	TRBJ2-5	TGTGCCAGTAGTATATCAGCGGGGAGGGAGACCCAGTACTTC	CASSISAGRETQYF
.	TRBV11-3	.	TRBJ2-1	TGTGCCAGCAGCTTAGGGCTAGCCGGCACGGGGTCGAATGAGCAGTTCTTC	CASSLGLAGTGSNEQFF
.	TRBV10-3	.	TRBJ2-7	TGTGCCATCAGTTGGGACAACAACTACGAGCAGTACTTC	CAISWDNNYEQYF
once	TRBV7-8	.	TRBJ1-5	TGTGCCAGCAGCTTAGTGACCTTGGGCATCCAGCCCCAGCATTTT	CASSLVTLGIQPQHF
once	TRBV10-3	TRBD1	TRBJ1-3	TGTGCCATCAGTGAGACGGGACAGATCTCTGGAAACACCATATATTTT	CAISETGQISGNTIYF
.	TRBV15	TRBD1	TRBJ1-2	TGTGCCACCAGCAGAGATCGGGGACAGGGAGGCGGCTACACCTTC	CATSRDRGQGGGYTF
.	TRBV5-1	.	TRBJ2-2	TGCGCCAGCAGCTTGGATCTGATCACCGGGGAGCTGTTTTTT	CASSLDLITGELFF
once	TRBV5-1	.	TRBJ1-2	TGCGCCAGCAGCTTGGGACTGCTCAACTATGGCTACACCTTC	CASSLGLLNYGYTF
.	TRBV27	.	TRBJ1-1	TGTGCCAGCAGTTTGGGAGGGTTGGGCACTGAAGCTTTCTTT	CASSLGGLGTEAFF
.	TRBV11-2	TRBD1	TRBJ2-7	TGTGCCAGCAGCCACTACAGGGGCGCCTACGAGCAGTACTTC	CASSHYRGAYEQYF
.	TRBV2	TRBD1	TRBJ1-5	TGTGCCAGCAACGACAGGGTTAATAGCAATCAGCCCCAGCATTTT	CASNDRVNSNQPQHF
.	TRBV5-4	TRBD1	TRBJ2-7	TGTGCCAGCAGCTTGGGACAGGGCAGGTCCGAGCAGTACTTC	CASSLGQGRSEQYF
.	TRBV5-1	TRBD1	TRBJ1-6	TGCGCCAGCAGCGTCGACAGGGAGGCCTCACCCCTCCACTTT	CASSVDREASPLHF
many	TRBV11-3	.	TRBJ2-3	TGTGCCAGCAGCTTAGAGTCGGGTCCAGATACGCAGTATTTT	CASSLESGPDTQYF
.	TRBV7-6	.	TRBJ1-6	TGTGCCAGCGGACAAACAAATTCACCCCTCCACTTT	CASGQTNSPLHF
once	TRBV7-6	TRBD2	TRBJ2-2	TGTGCCAGCAGCCGGCCTAGCGGGGGGCCTTCCGATGGGGAGCTGTTTTTT	CASSRPSGGPSDGELFF
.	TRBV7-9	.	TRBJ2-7	TGTGCCAGCAGCTTATCCAGCTACGAGCAGTACTTC	CASSLSSYEQYF
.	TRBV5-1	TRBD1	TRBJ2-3	TGCGCCAGCAGTTACGGACAGGGGGCCTTTTCTTCCACAGATACGCAGTATTTT	CASSYGQGAFSSTDTQYF
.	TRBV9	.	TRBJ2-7	TGTGCCAGCAGCGTAGGAGGAGGGGCCTACGAGCAGTACTTC	CASSVGGGAYEQYF
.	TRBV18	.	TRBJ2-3	TGTGCCAGCTCACCAAGGCCAGCGTCCATTCTTACTAGCACAGATACGCAGTATTTT	CASSPRPASILTSTDTQYF
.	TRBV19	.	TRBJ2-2	TGTGCCAGTAAAGGCGGGGCTGCCGGGGAGCTGTTTTTT	CASKGGAAGELFF
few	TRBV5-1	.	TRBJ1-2	TGCGCCAGCAGCTTGGAACCGGGACGGGCTAACTATGGCTACACCTTC	CASSLEPGRANYGYTF
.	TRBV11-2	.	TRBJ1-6	TGTGCCAGCAGCTTAGTCCCGGACCATCGGGGAAATTCACCCCTCCACTTT	CASSLVPDHRGNSPLHF
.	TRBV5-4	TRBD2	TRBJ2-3	TGTGCCAGCAGCCGGGAGGGAGCTAGCACAGATACGCAGTATTTT	CASSREGASTDTQYF
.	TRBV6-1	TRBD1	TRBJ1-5	TGTGCCAGCAGTCCCCGGGACAGGGCAAATCAGCCCCAGCATTTT	CASSPRDRANQPQHF
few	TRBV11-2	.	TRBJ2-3	TGTGCCAGCAGCTTGAGGTACACAGATACGCAGTATTTT	CASSLRYTDTQYF
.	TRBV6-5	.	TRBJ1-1	TGTGCCAGCAGTCAACAGGGGAACACTGAAGCTTTCTTT	CASSQQGNTEAFF
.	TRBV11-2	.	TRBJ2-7	TGTGCCAGCAGCTTAGAGGGTGTAGGACAGTACTACGAGCAGTACTTC	CASSLEGVGQYYEQYF
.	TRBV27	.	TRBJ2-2	TGTGCCAGCAGCAGATGGGACACCGGGGAGCTGTTTTTT	CASSRWDTGELFF
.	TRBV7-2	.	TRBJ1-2	TGTGCCAGCAGCTTAACCGTAACAGGGATCGGCTATGGCTACACCTTC	CASSLTVTGIGYGYTF
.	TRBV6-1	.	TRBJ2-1	TGTGCCAGCAGTGAACTGAATTTCTCTTCTGAGCAGTTCTTC	CASSELNFSSEQFF
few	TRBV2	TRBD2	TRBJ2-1	TGTGCCAGCAGTGGGACTAGCGGGCGTCACAATGAGCAGTTCTTC	CASSGTSGRHNEQFF
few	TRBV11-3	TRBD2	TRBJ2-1	TGTGCCAGCAGCCCCCGGACTAGCGGGGGGGGCAATGAGCAGTTCTTC	CASSPRTSGGGNEQFF
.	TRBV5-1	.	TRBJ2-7	TGCGCCAGCAGCCCCAGGGCTGGAGGAGCCTACGAGCAGTACTTC	CASSPRAGGAYEQYF
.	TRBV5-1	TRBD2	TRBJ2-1	TGCGCCAGCAGACCGGGACTAGTCACCAATGAGCAGTTCTTC	CASRPGLVTNEQFF
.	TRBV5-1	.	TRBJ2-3	TGCGCCAGCAGTTCGGTGGGGGGCACAGATACGCAGTATTTT	CASSSVGGTDTQYF
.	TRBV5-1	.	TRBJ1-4	TGCGCCAGCAGCTTACGGGGGGGCGCTAATGAAAAACTGTTTTTT	CASSLRGGANEKLFF
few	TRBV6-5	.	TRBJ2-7	TGTGCCAGCAGTTACGGCCCGATGGGGAACTACGAGCAGTACTTC	CASSYGPMGNYEQYF
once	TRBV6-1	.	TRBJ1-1	TGTGCCAGCACCTGGCTTCCTGAAGCTTTCTTT	CASTWLPEAFF
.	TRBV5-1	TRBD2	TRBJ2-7	TGCGCCAGCAGCTTGGTGGGCGGGGGAGAGGGCTACGAGCAGTACTTC	CASSLVGGGEGYEQYF
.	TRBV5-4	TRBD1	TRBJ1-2	TGTGCCAGCAGCCGACCGACAGGGGATAACTATGGCTACACCTTC	CASSRPTGDNYGYTF
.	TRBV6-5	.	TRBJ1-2	TGTGCCAGCAGTTCTACACAGGACGTCGGATATGGCTACACCTTC	CASSSTQDVGYGYTF
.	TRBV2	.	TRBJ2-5	TGTGCCAGCAGGACGGGAGCCCAGTACTTC	CASRTGAQYF
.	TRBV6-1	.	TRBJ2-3	TGTGCCAGCAGTGAACAGGGCTATACGCAGTATTTT	CASSEQGYTQYF
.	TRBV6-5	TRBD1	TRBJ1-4	TGTGCCAGCAGCTTCGGGAGGGGGCTTGAAAAACTGTTTTTT	CASSFGRGLEKLFF